This paragraph covers one T cell receptor (beta chain) sequence. This record comes from a study of blood T cell repertoires in COVID-19. Study information: In each case, the material was cDNA or gDNA derived from T cells, B-cell-depleted T cells, or PBMCs.

Original handling: Reference gene primers were amplified, and this amplification served to estimate nucleated cell counts. Libraries were prepared by immunoSEQ multiplex PCR; TCRdb keeps only in-frame clonotypes and omits some of them. That table furnishes V, J and clone size, whereas the DNA furnished D and trimming. This sample has some 110,000 clones, with 60% to 85% found just once. The specimen was peripheral blood. The sequence derives from a man between 65 and 80 years old with acute or convalescent COVID-19.

CDR3 amino acids: CASSLQAYEQYF. In DNA form, the CDR3 reads TGTGCCAGCAGTCTTCAGGCCTACGAGCAGTACTTC. The chain has TRBV12-3 or TRBV12-4 and TRBJ2-7, with D uncertain. V dropped 5 bases and J dropped 2 bases, with 7 bases sitting between them. This CDR3 spans 12 amino acids.